A selection of T cell receptor beta chains follows, all from one sample in a study of PD-1 blockade in mismatch repair-deficient tumors. The assay was immunoSEQ multiplex PCR, and TCRdb's table has in-frame clones only and misses some. Of some 66,000 clones detected, approximately 89% appear once; the ten largest clones hold more than 11%. Sequences were derived from peripheral blood, sampled 52 weeks after starting pembrolizumab. These receptors were taken from an adult with mismatch repair-deficient cancer. Each CDR3 is given with its conserved first and last residue. A D gene is named only where the DNA matches it firmly. Only part of the rows carry a size: once, few, many, or a class if the clone is expanded.

TRBJ2-7 | TRBV27 | NA | NA | CASSLYLGQSYEQYF | TGTGCCAGCAGTTTATATCTCGGACAGTCCTACGAGCAGTACTTC
TRBJ2-2 | TRBV4-3 | NA | TRBD1 | CASSQTDRTNTGELFF | TGCGCCAGCAGCCAAACGGACAGGACGAACACCGGGGAGCTGTTTTTT
TRBJ1-2 | TRBV28 | NA | NA | CASSSQYGYTF | TGTGCCAGCAGTTCCCAATATGGCTACACCTTC
TRBJ1-1 | TRBV2 | NA | TRBD1 | CASRGPVTEAFF | TGTGCCTCCAGGGGGCCAGTCACTGAAGCTTTCTTT
TRBJ2-3 | TRBV5-1 | NA | NA | CASSLQEVTDTQYF | TGCGCCAGCAGCTTGCAGGAGGTAACAGATACGCAGTATTTT
TRBJ1-5 | TRBV21-1 | NA | NA | CASSRRGKYQPQHF | TGTGCCAGCAGCAGGCGAGGGAAATATCAGCCCCAGCATTTT
TRBJ2-7 | TRBV11-2 | NA | NA | CASSLAAAYEQYF | TGTGCCAGCAGCTTAGCGGCGGCCTACGAGCAGTACTTC
TRBJ2-1 | TRBV4-1 | NA | TRBD2 | CASSQVLANNEQFF | TGCGCCAGCAGCCAAGTACTAGCGAACAATGAGCAGTTCTTC
TRBJ2-7 | TRBV6-6 | NA | NA | CASSYSIGQYEQYF | TGTGCCAGCAGTTACTCGATCGGGCAATACGAGCAGTACTTC
TRBJ2-2 | TRBV25-1 | NA | NA | CASSEQGNTGELFF | TGTGCCAGCAGTGAACAAGGGAACACCGGGGAGCTGTTTTTT
TRBJ2-7 | TRBV27 | few | NA | CASSLGGTYEQYF | TGTGCCAGCAGTTTAGGAGGAACCTACGAGCAGTACTTC
TRBJ2-2 | TRBV11-3 | once | TRBD2 | CASSWGLAGGPGGELFF | TGTGCCAGCAGCTGGGGCCTAGCGGGAGGGCCCGGGGGGGAGCTGTTTTTT
TRBJ2-3 | TRBV6-4 | NA | NA | CASSDTSADTQYF | TGTGCCAGCAGTGACACGAGCGCAGATACGCAGTATTTT
TRBJ2-1 | TRBV15 | once | TRBD2 | CATSSTSGRAWDEQFF | TGTGCCACCAGCAGCACTAGCGGGAGGGCGTGGGATGAGCAGTTCTTC
TRBJ2-3 | TRBV2 | NA | NA | CASRRQQGTDTQYF | TGTGCCAGCAGACGCCAACAGGGCACAGATACGCAGTATTTT
TRBJ2-1 | TRBV11-2 | NA | NA | CASSLGDGSSYNEQFF | TGTGCCAGCAGCTTAGGGGACGGGAGCTCCTACAATGAGCAGTTCTTC
TRBJ2-1 | TRBV30 | NA | NA | CAWSVLWGVYNEQFF | TGTGCCTGGAGTGTACTGTGGGGGGTTTACAATGAGCAGTTCTTC
TRBJ2-3 | TRBV15 | NA | TRBD2 | CATSRGLAGGLVLGTDTQYF | TGTGCCACCAGCAGAGGACTAGCGGGAGGTCTCGTTTTGGGCACAGATACGCAGTATTTT
TRBJ2-2 | TRBV27 | NA | NA | CASSWLLGGLSGELFF | TGTGCCAGCAGTTGGCTGTTAGGCGGTCTCTCCGGGGAGCTGTTTTTT
TRBJ2-1 | TRBV4-2 | NA | NA | CASSLLQGYNEQFF | TGTGCCAGCAGCCTATTACAGGGCTACAATGAGCAGTTCTTC
TRBJ2-1 | TRBV19 | NA | NA | CASSMSVRTLPSNEQFF | TGTGCCAGTAGTATGTCTGTCCGGACCCTACCCTCCAATGAGCAGTTCTTC
TRBJ1-1 | TRBV7-6 | NA | NA | CASSLDAGGERAFF | TGTGCCAGCAGCTTAGATGCGGGAGGCGAGAGAGCTTTCTTT
TRBJ2-2 | TRBV4-2 | NA | NA | CASSQNLNTGELFF | TGTGCCAGCAGCCAAAACCTGAACACCGGGGAGCTGTTTTTT
TRBJ1-5 | TRBV7-9 | NA | NA | CASSLVGGGPQHF | TGTGCCAGCAGCTTAGTCGGGGGGGGCCCCCAGCATTTT
TRBJ2-7 | TRBV29-1 | NA | TRBD1 | CSVVRTGSYEQYF | TGCAGCGTTGTACGGACAGGGAGTTACGAGCAGTACTTC